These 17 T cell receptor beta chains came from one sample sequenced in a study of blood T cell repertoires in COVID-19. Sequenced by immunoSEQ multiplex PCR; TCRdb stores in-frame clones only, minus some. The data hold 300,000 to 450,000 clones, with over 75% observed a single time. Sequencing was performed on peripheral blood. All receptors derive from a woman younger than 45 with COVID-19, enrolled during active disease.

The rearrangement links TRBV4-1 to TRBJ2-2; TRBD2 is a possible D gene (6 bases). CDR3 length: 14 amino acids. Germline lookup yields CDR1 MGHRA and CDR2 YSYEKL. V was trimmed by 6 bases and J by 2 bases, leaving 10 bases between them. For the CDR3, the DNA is TGCGCCAGCAGGATAGCGGTCAACACCGGGGAGCTGTTTTTT. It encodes CASRIAVNTGELFF.

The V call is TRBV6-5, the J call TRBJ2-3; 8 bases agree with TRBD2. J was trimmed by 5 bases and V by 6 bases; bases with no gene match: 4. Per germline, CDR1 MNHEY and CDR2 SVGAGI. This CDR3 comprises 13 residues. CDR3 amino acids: CASRGLVLDTQYF. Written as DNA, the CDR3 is TGTGCCAGCAGGGGACTAGTTTTAGATACGCAGTATTTT.

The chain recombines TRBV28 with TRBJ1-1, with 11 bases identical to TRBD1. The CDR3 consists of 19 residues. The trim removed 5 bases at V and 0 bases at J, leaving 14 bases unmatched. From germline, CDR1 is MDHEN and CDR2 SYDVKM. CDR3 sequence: CASSQDRGRAAPMNTEAFF. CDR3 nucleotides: TGTGCCAGCAGTCAGGACAGGGGGCGTGCGGCTCCCATGAACACTGAAGCTTTCTTT.

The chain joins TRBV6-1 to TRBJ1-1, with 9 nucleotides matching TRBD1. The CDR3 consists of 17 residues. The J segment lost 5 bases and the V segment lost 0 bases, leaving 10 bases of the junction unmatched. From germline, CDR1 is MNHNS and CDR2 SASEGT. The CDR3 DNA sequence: TGTGCCAGCAGTGAAGCTCGGGACAGGGTAGTGGGGACTGAAGCTTTCTTT. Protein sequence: CASSEARDRVVGTEAFF.

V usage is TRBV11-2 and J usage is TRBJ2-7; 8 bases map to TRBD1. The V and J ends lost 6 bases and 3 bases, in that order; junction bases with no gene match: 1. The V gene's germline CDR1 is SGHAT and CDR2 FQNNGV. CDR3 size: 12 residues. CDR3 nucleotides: TGTGCCAGCAGGGGACAGGACTACGAGCAGTACTTC. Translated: CASRGQDYEQYF.

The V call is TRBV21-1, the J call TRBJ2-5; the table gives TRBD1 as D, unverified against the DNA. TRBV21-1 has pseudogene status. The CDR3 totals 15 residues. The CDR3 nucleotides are TGTGCCAGCAGCACGCGGGACAGCCACCAAGAGACCCAGTACTTC. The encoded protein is CASSTRDSHQETQYF.

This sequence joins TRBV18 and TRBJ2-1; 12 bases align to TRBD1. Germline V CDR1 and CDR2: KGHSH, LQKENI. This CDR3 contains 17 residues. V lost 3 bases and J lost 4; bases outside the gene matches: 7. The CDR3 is CASSPGTGGPPYNEQFF. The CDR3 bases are TGTGCCAGCTCACCTGGGACAGGGGGCCCCCCTTACAATGAGCAGTTCTTC.

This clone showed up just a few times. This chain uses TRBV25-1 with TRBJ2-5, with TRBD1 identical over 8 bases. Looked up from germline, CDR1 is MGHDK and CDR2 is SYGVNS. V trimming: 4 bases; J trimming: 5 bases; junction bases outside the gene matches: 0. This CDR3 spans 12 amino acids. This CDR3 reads CASSGQGETQYF. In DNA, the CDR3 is TGTGCCAGCAGTGGACAGGGGGAGACCCAGTACTTC.

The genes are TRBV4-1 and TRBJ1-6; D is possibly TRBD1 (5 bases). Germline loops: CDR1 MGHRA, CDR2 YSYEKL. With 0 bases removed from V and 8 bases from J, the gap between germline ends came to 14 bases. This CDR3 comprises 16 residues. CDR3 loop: CASSQDSMGQYSPLHF. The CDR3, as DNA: TGCGCCAGCAGCCAAGATTCGATGGGGCAGTATTCACCCCTCCACTTT.

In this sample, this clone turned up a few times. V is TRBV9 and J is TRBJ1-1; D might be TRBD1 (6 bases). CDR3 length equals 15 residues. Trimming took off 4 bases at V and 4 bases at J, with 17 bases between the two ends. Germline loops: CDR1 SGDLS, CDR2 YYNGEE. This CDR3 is CASSPRGRGITEAFF. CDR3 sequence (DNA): TGTGCCAGCAGCCCCAGAGGGAGGGGGATCACTGAAGCTTTCTTT.

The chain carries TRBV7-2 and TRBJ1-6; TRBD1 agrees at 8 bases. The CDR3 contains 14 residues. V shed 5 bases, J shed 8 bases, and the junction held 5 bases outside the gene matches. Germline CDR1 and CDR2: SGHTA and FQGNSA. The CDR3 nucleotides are TGTGCCAGCAGCCCCCGGACAGGGTATTCACCCCTCCACTTT. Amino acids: CASSPRTGYSPLHF. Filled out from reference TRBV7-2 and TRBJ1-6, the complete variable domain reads GAGVSQSPSNKVTEKGKDVELRCDPISGHTALYWYRQSLGQGLEFLIYFQGNSAPDKSGLPSDRFSAERTGGSVSTLTIQRTQQEDSAVYLCASSPRTGYSPLHFGNGTRLTVT.

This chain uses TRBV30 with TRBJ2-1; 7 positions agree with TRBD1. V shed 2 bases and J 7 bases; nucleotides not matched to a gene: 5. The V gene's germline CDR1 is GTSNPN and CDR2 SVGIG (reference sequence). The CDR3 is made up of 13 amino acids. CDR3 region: CAWSPGTENEQFF. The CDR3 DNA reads TGTGCCTGGAGTCCCGGGACAGAAAATGAGCAGTTCTTC.

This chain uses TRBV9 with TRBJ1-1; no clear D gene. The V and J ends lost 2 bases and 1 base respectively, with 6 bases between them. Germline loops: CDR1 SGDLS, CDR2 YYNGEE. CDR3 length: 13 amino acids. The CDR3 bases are TGTGCCAGCAGCGTTATGGCGAACACTGAAGCTTTCTTT. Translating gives CASSVMANTEAFF.

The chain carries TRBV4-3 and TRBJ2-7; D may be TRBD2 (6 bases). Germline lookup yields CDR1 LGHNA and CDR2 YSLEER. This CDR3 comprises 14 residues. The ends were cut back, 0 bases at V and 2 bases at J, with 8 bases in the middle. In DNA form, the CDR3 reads TGCGCCAGCAGCCAAGAGGGGGGTACCTACGAGCAGTACTTC. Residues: CASSQEGGTYEQYF.

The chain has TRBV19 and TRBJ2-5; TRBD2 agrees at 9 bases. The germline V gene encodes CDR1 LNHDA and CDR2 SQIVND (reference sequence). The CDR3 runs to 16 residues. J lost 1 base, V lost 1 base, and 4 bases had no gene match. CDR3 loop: CASSIGWTSVQETQYF. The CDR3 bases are TGTGCCAGTAGTATAGGATGGACTAGCGTCCAAGAGACCCAGTACTTC. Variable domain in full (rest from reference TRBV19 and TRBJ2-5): DGGITQSPKYLFRKEGQNVTLSCEQNLNHDAMYWYRQDPGQGLRLIYYSQIVNDFQKGDIAEGYSVSREKKESFPLTVTSAQKNPTAFYLCASSIGWTSVQETQYFGPGTRLLVL.

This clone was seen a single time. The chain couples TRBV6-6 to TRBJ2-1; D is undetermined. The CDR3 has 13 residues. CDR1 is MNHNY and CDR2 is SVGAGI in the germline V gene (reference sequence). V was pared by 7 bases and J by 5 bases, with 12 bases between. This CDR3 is CASTRSRDNEQFF. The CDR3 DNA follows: TGTGCCAGCACCCGCTCCCGAGACAATGAGCAGTTCTTC.

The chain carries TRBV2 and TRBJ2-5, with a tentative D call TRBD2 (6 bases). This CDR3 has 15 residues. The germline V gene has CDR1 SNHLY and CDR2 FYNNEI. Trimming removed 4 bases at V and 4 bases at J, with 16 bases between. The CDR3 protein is CASSVEGLVVETQYF. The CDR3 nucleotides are TGTGCCAGCAGTGTGGAGGGGTTGGTAGTAGAGACCCAGTACTTC.